A selection of T cell receptor beta chains follows, all from one sample in a study of blood T cell repertoires in COVID-19. Sequenced by immunoSEQ multiplex PCR; TCRdb stores in-frame clones only, minus some. The table lists 270,000 or so clones, nearly 90% of them singletons. Sequencing used peripheral blood. These receptors were taken from a woman aged 55-69 years with COVID-19, enrolled during active disease. CDR3s include the opening cysteine and the closing phenylalanine or tryptophan. A D gene is named only where the DNA matches it firmly. Clone sizes are given selectively: once, few, many, or a class where the clone is expanded.

CDR3 protein,CDR3 DNA,CDR3 length,V gene,D gene,clone size,J gene
CASSWGLSEQFF,TGTGCCAGCAGCTGGGGCCTTTCTGAGCAGTTCTTC,12,TRBV14,-,-,TRBJ2-1
CASTRGLNRGRRTEAFF,TGTGCCAGTACTCGGGGGCTGAACAGGGGGCGCAGGACTGAAGCTTTCTTT,17,TRBV19,TRBD1,-,TRBJ1-1
CASSRWQGDEKLFF,TGTGCCAGCAGCCGTTGGCAGGGGGATGAAAAACTGTTTTTT,14,TRBV5-4,TRBD1,-,TRBJ1-4
CATSRIGTSSGANVLTF,TGTGCCACCAGCAGAATCGGGACAAGCTCTGGGGCCAACGTCCTGACTTTC,17,TRBV15,-,-,TRBJ2-6
CASSLSWSGGASGKTQYF,TGTGCCAGCAGCTTAAGTTGGAGCGGGGGGGCCTCAGGGAAGACCCAGTACTTC,18,TRBV5-8,TRBD2,-,TRBJ2-5
CASSQRSGAGELFF,TGTGCCAGCAGCCAACGGTCCGGGGCCGGGGAGCTGTTTTTT,14,TRBV3-1/TRBV3-2,-,-,TRBJ2-2
CASSLNRVGTEAFF,TGTGCCAGCAGTTTAAACAGGGTTGGGACTGAAGCTTTCTTT,14,TRBV27,-,-,TRBJ1-1
CASSGGWGDNEQFF,TGTGCCAGCAGCGGCGGGTGGGGGGACAATGAGCAGTTCTTC,14,TRBV7-2,-,-,TRBJ2-1
CASSYSGQGYWGGYTF,TGTGCCAGCAGTTACTCGGGACAGGGGTATTGGGGTGGCTACACCTTC,16,TRBV6-5,TRBD1,-,TRBJ1-2
CASSRGQGRYGYTF,TGTGCCAGCAGCCGCGGACAGGGCCGATATGGCTACACCTTC,14,TRBV3-1/TRBV3-2,TRBD1,-,TRBJ1-2
CASSQGTARSMNTEAFF,TGCGCCAGCAGCCAAGGGACAGCCAGATCAATGAACACTGAAGCTTTCTTT,17,TRBV4-1,-,-,TRBJ1-1
CASRRGEPVSGNTIYF,TGCGCCAGCCGGAGGGGCGAACCTGTGTCTGGAAACACCATATATTTT,16,TRBV5-1,-,-,TRBJ1-3
CASSLSLAGGRGTGELFF,TGTGCCAGCAGCTTATCCCTAGCGGGGGGGCGTGGCACCGGGGAGCTGTTTTTT,18,TRBV7-3,TRBD2,-,TRBJ2-2
CAISDTGQGPNEKLFF,TGTGCCATCAGTGATACGGGACAGGGGCCGAATGAAAAACTGTTTTTT,16,TRBV10-3,TRBD1,-,TRBJ1-4
CASSEWTTSGNTIYF,TGTGCCAGCAGTGAATGGACAACCTCTGGAAACACCATATATTTT,15,TRBV25-1,-,-,TRBJ1-3
CASSLMIGGANVLTF,TGTGCCAGCAGCCTAATGATCGGTGGGGCCAACGTCCTGACTTTC,15,TRBV11-2,-,few,TRBJ2-6
CASSLGNQGSEAFF,TGCGCCAGCAGCTTGGGGAACCAGGGATCTGAAGCTTTCTTT,14,TRBV5-1,-,-,TRBJ1-1
CASSLREMGTDTQYF,TGTGCCAGCAGCTTAAGGGAGATGGGCACAGATACGCAGTATTTT,15,TRBV7-2,-,-,TRBJ2-3
CASSAGSGGNNEQFF,TGTGCCAGCAGCGCGGGAAGCGGGGGTAATAATGAGCAGTTCTTC,15,TRBV11-3,TRBD2,-,TRBJ2-1
CASSSSSRGNEQFF,TGCGCCAGCAGCTCCTCATCTCGCGGGAATGAGCAGTTCTTC,14,TRBV5-1,-,-,TRBJ2-1